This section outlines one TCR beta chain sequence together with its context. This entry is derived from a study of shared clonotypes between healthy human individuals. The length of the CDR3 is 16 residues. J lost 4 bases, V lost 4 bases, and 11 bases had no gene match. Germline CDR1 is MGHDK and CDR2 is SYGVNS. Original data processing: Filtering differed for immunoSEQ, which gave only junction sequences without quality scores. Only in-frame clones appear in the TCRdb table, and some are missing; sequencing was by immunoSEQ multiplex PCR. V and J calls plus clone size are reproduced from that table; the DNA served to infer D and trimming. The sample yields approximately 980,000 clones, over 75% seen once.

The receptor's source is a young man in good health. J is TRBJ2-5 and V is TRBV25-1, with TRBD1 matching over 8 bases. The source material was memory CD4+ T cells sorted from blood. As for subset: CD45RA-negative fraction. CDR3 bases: TGTGCCAGCAGTGGGATCGCTGCAGGGGGCTTAGAGACCCAGTACTTC. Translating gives CASSGIAAGGLETQYF.